Included here is one TCR beta chain sequence, with context. Other DNA sequences from this sample encode an identical CDR3 as well. This record comes from a study of blood T cell repertoires in COVID-19. This CDR3 has 15 residues. Germline loops: CDR1 MGHRA, CDR2 YSYEKL. V dropped 1 base and J dropped 0 bases, with 9 bases sitting between them. Per the study methods: Nucleated cell number was recorded as an estimate derived from reference gene primer amplification. The protocol was immunoSEQ multiplex PCR, while the TCRdb copy is restricted to in-frame clones and leaves out a portion. V and J calls and clone size are those listed in that table; D and trimming were worked out from the DNA. The table records about 250,000 clones, 65% to 90% of them present only once.

The V call is TRBV4-1, the J call TRBJ1-1, with D perhaps matching TRBD1 (6 bases). Sequenced sample: peripheral blood. This TCR was recovered from a man between 45 and 60 years old with COVID-19, enrolled during active disease. The CDR3 coding sequence is TGCGCCAGCAGCCAAGCCGGGACACTGAACACTGAAGCTTTCTTT. It translates to CASSQAGTLNTEAFF.